This TCR beta chain was profiled in a study of blood T cells in healthy people across ages. Study conclusions and caveats: It was found that TCR beta diversity correlated strongly with the percentage of naive T cells. Compared with aged donors, long-lived donors showed fewer expanded clones, suggesting selection.

This clonotype was seen a handful of times. The antigen is unknown. The CDR3 extends over 14 amino acids. Germline V gene lookup returns CDR1 SGHDN and CDR2 FVKESK. Trimming removed 0 bases at V and 7 bases at J, with 12 bases between. The second PCR ran about 6 to 12 cycles with a sample-barcoded 5' primer and J-beta primers. TCRdb re-called the 5' RACE reads with MiXCR, one entry per CDR3 protein. The table has some 1.5 million distinct CDR3 sequences, roughly 30% seen once; the top ten hold roughly 8%. PBMCs were isolated at a quantity of at least 7 million per sample. This clonotype originated in a woman in her 30s in good health. The sample taken for sequencing was blood. The rearrangement links TRBV14 to TRBJ1-2, with no clear D. CDR3 nucleotide sequence: TGTGCCAGCAGCCAAGAGTGGACTTACTCTGGCTACACCTTC. This sequence encodes CASSQEWTYSGYTF.